The rows below give T cell receptor beta chains drawn from one sample of a study of cytomegalovirus exposure and HLA in healthy donors. Produced via immunoSEQ multiplex PCR; TCRdb's table is partial and in-frame only. The table has about 160,000 clones, around 78% seen once. What was sequenced was PBMCs. The source is a man aged 40-49 years in good health and CMV-seronegative. The conserved cysteine and the conserved F or W are not part of the CDR3 here. The D gene is left open where the match is weak.

J gene,V gene,D gene,CDR3 protein
TRBJ2-2,TRBV7-8,TRBD2,ASSLGASGSGTGELF
TRBJ1-6,TRBV4-2,-,ASSQGQAGIGSPLH
TRBJ2-2,TRBV6-5,TRBD2,ASSYGGGTGELF
TRBJ1-1,TRBV30,TRBD1,AWGTGVTEAF
TRBJ2-2,TRBV18,-,ASSPPGRRNTGELF
TRBJ1-2,TRBV7-6,-,ASSSDSYGYT
TRBJ2-3,TRBV7-9,-,ASSLVGSGAPDTQY
TRBJ1-3,TRBV5-1,-,ASSEYSGNTIY
TRBJ1-6,TRBV6-5,-,ASSGGLYNSPLH
TRBJ2-1,TRBV29-1,TRBD2,SVVERGSYNEQF
TRBJ1-4,TRBV28,-,ASSFHKTEATNEKLF
TRBJ1-2,TRBV5-6,TRBD1,ASSFLDRGPYGYT
TRBJ1-6,TRBV27,-,ASSLLGTLDSTIYNSPLH
TRBJ1-2,TRBV27,-,ASSLDKGGYGYT
TRBJ1-1,TRBV19,TRBD1,ASSKDRLNTEAF
TRBJ2-3,TRBV20-1,-,SARAGDTQY